The entry that follows covers one T cell receptor beta chain sequence. TCRdb redid the calling of the 5' RACE reads with MiXCR, one entry per CDR3 protein. The top ten hold 8.4% of the sample, which has hundreds of thousands of distinct CDR3 sequences, around 20% seen once. The sample is drawn from a study of T-cell memory formation after mild COVID-19. The CDR3 has 17 residues. In germline, CDR1 is DFQATT, CDR2 SNEGSKA (reference sequence). V was clipped by 0 bases and J by 4 bases, with 18 bases between them. The V gene is TRBV20-1, the J gene TRBJ1-4; possibly TRBD1 for D (5 bases). The clonotype comes from an adult woman who had mild COVID-19 (a few samples of this study predate the infection). Cell type and time point are not known. The sequenced sample consisted of PBMCs or a T cell subset sorted from them (not recorded which). The chain's CDR3 is CSAREGIGGGVNEKLFF. The CDR3 nucleotides read TGCAGTGCTAGAGAGGGCATCGGGGGAGGGGTTAATGAAAAACTGTTTTTT.